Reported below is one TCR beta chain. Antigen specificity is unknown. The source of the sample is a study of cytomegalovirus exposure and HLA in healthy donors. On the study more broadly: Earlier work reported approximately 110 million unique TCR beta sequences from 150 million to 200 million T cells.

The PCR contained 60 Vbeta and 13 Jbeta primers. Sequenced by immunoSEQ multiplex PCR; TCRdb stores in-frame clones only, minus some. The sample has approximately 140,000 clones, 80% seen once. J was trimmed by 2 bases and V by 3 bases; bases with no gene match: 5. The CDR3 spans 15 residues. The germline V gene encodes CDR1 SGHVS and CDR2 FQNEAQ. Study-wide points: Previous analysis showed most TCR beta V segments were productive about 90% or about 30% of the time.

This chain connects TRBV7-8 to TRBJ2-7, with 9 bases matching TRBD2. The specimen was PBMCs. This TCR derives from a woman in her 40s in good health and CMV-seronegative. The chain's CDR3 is CASSLGGGVAYEQYF. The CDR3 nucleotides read TGTGCCAGCAGCTTGGGCGGGGGGGTTGCCTACGAGCAGTACTTC. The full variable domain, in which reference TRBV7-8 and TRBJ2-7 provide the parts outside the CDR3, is GAGVSQSPRYKVAKRGQDVALRCDPISGHVSLFWYQQALGQGPEFLTYFQNEAQLDKSGLPSDRFFAERPEGSVSTLKIQRTQQEDSAVYLCASSLGGGVAYEQYFGPGTRLTVT.